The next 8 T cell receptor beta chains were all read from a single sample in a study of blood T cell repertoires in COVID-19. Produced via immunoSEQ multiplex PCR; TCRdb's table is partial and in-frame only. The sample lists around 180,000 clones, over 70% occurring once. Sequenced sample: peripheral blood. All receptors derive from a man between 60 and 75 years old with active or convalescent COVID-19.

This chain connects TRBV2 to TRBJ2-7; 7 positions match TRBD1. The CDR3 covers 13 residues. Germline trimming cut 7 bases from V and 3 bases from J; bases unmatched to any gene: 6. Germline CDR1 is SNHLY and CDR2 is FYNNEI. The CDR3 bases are TGTGCCAGCACCAAGGGGGCAGACTACGAGCAGTACTTC. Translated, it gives CASTKGADYEQYF.

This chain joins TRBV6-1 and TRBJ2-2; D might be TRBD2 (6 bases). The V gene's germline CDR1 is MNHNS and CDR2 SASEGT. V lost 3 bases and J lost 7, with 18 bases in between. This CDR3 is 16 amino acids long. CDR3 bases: TGTGCCAGCAGTGAGCTAGGGACTTCCTTGGGCGGGGAGCTGTTTTTT. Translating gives CASSELGTSLGGELFF.

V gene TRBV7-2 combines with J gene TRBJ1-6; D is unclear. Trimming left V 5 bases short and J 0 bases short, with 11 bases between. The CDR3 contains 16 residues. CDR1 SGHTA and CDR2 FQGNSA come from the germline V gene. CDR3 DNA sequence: TGTGCCAGCAGCGTGGACTATAGCTCCTATAATTCACCCCTCCACTTT. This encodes CASSVDYSSYNSPLHF.

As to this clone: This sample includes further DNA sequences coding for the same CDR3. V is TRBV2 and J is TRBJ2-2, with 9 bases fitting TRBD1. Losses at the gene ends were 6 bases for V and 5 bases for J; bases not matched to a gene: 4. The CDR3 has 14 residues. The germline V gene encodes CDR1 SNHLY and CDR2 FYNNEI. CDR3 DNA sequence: TGTGCCAGCAGACGGGACAGGGATACCGGGGAGCTGTTTTTT. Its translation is CASRRDRDTGELFF.

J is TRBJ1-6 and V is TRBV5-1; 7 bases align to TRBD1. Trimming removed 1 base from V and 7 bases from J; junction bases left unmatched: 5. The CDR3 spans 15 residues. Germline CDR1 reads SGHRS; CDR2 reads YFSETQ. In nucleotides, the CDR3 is TGCGCCAGCAGCTTGACGGCAGGGGGGAATTCACCCCTCCACTTT. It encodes CASSLTAGGNSPLHF.

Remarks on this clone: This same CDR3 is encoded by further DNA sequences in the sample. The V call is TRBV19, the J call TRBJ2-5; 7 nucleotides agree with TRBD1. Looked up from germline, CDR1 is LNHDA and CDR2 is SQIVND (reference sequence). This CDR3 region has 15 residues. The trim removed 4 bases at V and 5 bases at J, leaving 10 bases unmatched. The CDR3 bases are TGTGCCAGTAGTACTTCGACAGGGTGGGGGGAGACCCAGTACTTC. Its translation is CASSTSTGWGETQYF.

The CDR3 protein is CASRTSDRVRSPLHF. Written as DNA, the CDR3 is TGTGCCAGTAGGACATCGGACAGGGTCCGCTCACCCCTCCACTTT. V gene TRBV19 combines with J gene TRBJ1-6; 8 nucleotides match TRBD1. The V segment lost 6 bases and the J segment 10 bases; nucleotides outside the gene matches: 11. The CDR3 is 15 amino acids. Germline V gene data show CDR1 as LNHDA and CDR2 as SQIVND (reference sequence).

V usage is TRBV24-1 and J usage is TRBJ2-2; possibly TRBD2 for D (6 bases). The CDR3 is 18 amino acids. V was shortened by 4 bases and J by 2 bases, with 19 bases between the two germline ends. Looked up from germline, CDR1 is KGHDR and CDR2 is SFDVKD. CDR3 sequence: CATSDPPRAGINTGELFF. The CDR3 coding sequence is TGTGCCACCAGTGACCCCCCTCGGGCGGGGATAAACACCGGGGAGCTGTTTTTT.